The sequence of this T cell receptor (beta chain) was determined in a study of shared clonotypes between healthy human individuals. General study findings and limits: Several donors shared 4.5% to 6.5% of their naive CD4 clonotypes. As a rule, naive subsets had a larger estimated richness than memory subsets.

On this clone itself: Antigen specificity is unknown.

CD45RO-negative, CCR7-selected cells formed the naive CD8 fraction, which excluded terminally differentiated effector memory CD45RA+ cells. In the source study's methods: ImmunoSEQ junction-only sequences lacked quality scores, so their filtering differed. Only in-frame clones appear in the TCRdb table, and some are missing; sequencing was by immunoSEQ multiplex PCR. V, J and clone size derive from that table, while D and trimming were established from the DNA sequence. This sample yields about 1,900,000 clones, of which approximately 95% are seen a single time; more than 0.95% belongs to the top ten. This TCR was recovered from a man younger than 30 in good health. The sample consisted of naive CD8+ T cells sorted from blood.

This chain's CDR3 is CASSFTQGSSTDTQYF. The CDR3 DNA follows: TGTGCCAGCAGCTTTACGCAGGGCTCTAGCACAGATACGCAGTATTTT. The V and J genes are TRBV28 and TRBJ2-3; a possible D gene is TRBD1 (5 bases). The CDR3 extends over 16 amino acids. The germline V and J ends were trimmed by 6 bases and 0 bases, with 16 bases remaining between them. CDR1 MDHEN and CDR2 SYDVKM come from the germline V gene.